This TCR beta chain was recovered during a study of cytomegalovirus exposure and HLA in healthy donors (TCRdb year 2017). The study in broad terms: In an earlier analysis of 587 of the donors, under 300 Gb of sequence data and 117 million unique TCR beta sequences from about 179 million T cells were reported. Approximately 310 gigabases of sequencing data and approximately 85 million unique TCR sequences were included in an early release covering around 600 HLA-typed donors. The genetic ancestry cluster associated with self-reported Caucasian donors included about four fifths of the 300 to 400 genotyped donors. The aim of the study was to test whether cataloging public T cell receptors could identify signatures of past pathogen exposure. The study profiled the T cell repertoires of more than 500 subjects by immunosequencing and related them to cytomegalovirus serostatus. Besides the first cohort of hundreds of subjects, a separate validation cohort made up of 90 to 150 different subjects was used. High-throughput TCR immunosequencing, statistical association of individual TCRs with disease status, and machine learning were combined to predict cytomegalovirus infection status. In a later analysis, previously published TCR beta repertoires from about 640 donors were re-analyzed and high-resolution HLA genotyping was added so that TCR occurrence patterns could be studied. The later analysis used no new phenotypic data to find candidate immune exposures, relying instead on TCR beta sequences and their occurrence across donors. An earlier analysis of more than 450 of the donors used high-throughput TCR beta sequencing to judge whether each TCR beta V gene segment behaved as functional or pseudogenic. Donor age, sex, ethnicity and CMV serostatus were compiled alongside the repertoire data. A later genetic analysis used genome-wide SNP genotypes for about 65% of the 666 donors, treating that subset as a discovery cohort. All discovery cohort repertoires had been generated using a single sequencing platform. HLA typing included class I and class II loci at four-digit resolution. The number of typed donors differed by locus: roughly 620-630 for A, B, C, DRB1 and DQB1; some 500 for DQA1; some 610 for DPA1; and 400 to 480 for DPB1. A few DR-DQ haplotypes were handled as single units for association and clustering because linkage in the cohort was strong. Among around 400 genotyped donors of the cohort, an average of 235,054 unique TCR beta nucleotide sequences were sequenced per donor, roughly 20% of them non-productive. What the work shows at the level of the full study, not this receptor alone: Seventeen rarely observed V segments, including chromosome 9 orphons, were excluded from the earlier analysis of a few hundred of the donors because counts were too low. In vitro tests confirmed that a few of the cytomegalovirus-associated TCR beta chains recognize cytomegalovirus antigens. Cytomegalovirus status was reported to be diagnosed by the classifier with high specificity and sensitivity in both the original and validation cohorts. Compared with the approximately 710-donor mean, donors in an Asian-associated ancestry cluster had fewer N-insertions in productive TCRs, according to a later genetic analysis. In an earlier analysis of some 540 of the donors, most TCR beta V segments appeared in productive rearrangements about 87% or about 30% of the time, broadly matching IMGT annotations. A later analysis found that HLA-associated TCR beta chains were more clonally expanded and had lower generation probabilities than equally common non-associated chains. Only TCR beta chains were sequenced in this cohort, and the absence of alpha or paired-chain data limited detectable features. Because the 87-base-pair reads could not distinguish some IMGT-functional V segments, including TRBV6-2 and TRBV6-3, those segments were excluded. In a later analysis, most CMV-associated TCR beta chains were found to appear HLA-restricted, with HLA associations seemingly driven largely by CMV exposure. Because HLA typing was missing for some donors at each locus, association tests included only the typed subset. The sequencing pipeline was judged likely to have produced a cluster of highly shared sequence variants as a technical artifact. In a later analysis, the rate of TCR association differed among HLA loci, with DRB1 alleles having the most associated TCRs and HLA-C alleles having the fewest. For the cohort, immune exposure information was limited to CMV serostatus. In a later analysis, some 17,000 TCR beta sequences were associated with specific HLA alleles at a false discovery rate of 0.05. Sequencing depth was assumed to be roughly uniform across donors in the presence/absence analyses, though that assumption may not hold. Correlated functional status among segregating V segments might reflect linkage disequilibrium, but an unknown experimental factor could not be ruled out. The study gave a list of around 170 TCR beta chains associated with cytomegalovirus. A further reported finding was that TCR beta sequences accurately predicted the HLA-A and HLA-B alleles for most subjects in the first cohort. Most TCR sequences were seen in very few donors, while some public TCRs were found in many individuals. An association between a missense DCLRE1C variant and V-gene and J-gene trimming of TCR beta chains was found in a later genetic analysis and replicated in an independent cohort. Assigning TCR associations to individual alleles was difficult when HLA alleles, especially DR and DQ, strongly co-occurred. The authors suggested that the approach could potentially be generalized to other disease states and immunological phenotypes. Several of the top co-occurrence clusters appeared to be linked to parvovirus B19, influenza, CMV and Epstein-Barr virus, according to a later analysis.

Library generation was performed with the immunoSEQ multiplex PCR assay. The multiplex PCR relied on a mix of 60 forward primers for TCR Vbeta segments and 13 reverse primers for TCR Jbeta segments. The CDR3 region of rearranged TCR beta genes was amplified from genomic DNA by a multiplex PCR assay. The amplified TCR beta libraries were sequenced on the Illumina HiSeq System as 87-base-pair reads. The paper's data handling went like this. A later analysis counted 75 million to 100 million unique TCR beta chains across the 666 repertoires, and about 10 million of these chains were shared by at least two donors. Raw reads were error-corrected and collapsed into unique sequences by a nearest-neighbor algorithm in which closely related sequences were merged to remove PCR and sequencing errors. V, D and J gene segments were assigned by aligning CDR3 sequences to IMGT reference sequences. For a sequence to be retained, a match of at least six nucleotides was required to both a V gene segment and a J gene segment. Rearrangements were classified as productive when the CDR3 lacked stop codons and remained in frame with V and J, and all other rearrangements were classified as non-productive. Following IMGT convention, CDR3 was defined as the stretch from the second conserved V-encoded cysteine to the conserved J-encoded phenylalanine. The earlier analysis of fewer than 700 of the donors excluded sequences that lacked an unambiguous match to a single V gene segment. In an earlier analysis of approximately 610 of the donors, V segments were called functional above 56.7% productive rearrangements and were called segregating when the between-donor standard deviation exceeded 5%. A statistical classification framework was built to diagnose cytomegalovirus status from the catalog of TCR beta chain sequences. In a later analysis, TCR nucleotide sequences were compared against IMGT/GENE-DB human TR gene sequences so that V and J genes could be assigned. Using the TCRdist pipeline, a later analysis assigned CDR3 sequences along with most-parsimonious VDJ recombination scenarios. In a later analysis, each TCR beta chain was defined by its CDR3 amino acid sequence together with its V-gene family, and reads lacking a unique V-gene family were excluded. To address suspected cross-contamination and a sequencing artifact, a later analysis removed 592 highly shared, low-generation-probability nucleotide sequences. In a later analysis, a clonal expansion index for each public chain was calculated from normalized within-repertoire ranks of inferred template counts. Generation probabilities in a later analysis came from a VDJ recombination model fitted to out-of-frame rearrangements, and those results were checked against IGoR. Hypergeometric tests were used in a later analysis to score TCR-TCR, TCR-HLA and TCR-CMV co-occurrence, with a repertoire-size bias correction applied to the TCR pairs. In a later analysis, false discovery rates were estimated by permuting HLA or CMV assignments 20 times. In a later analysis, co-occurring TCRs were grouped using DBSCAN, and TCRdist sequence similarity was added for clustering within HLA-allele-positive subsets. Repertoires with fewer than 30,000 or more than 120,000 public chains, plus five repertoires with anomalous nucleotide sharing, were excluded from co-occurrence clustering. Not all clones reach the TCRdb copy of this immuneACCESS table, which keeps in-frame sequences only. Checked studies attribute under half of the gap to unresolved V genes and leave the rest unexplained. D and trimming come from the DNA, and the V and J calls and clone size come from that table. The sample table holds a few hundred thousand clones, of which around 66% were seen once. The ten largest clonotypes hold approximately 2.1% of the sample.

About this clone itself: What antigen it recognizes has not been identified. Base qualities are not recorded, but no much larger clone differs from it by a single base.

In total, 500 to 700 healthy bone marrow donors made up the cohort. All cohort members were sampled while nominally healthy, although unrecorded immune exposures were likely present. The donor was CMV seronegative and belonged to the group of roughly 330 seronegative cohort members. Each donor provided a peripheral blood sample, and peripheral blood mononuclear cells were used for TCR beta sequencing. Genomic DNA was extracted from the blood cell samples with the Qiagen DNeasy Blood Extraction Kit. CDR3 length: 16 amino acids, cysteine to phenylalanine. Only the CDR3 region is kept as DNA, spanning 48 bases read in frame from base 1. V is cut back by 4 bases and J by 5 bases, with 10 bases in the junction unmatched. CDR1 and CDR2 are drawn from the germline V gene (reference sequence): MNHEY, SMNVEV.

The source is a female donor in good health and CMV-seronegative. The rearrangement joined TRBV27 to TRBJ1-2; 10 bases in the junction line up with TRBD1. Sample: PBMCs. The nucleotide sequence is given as TGTGCCAGCAGTTCCTTCCTCAGGACAGGGGGATATGGCTACACCTTC. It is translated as CASSSFLRTGGYGYTF.